This TCR beta chain was found in a study of blood T cell repertoires in COVID-19. Across the study: Nucleic acid was either cDNA or gDNA, and it came from T cells, B-cell-depleted T cells, or PBMCs.

Per the original data handling: Using reference gene primer amplification, nucleated cell counts were estimated. Libraries were prepared by immunoSEQ multiplex PCR; TCRdb keeps only in-frame clonotypes and omits some of them. That table supplies the V and J calls and clone size; D and trimming were determined from the DNA. Of approximately 150,000 clones in the sample, around 89% were seen once. This CDR3 spans 15 amino acids. The germline V gene has CDR1 MDHEN and CDR2 SYDVKM. Losses at the gene ends were 6 bases for V and 1 base for J; bases not matched to a gene: 8. The V call is TRBV28, the J call TRBJ2-5; 7 bases align to TRBD1. The sequence came from a man aged 45-65 years with active or convalescent COVID-19. Sequenced sample: peripheral blood. The CDR3 region is CASRTTGSFQETQYF. CDR3 DNA sequence: TGTGCCAGCAGAACGACAGGGAGCTTCCAAGAGACCCAGTACTTC.